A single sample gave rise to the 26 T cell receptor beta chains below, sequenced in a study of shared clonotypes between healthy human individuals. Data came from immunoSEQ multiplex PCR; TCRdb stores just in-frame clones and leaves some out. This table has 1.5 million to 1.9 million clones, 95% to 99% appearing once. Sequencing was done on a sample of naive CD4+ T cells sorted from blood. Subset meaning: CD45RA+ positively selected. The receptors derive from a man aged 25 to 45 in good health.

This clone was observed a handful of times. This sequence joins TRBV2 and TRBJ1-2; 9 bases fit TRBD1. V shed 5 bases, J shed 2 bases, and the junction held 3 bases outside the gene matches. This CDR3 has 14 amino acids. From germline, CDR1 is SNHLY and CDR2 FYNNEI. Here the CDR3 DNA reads TGTGCCAGCAGTACCGGGACAGGGAACTATGGCTACACCTTC. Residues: CASSTGTGNYGYTF.

In nucleotides, the CDR3 is TGCGCCAGCAGCCAGGGACAGGGACCCCCTGGCCAAGAGACCCAGTACTTC. Residues: CASSQGQGPPGQETQYF. The genes are TRBV4-1 and TRBJ2-5; 9 bases agree with TRBD1. V dropped 3 bases and J dropped 1; count of bases not matched to a gene: 9. The germline V gene has CDR1 MGHRA and CDR2 YSYEKL. The CDR3 is 17 residues long.

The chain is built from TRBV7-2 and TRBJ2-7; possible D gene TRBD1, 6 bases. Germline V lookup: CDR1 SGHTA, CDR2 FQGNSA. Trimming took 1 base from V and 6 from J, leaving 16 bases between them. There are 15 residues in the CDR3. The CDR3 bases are TGTGCCAGCAGCTTAGTAGCTGCAGGGGCGGCCGAGCAGTACTTC. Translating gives CASSLVAAGAAEQYF. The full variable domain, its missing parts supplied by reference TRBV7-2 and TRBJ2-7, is GAGVSQSPSNKVTEKGKDVELRCDPISGHTALYWYRQSLGQGLEFLIYFQGNSAPDKSGLPSDRFSAERTGGSVSTLTIQRTQQEDSAVYLCASSLVAAGAAEQYFGPGTRLTVT.

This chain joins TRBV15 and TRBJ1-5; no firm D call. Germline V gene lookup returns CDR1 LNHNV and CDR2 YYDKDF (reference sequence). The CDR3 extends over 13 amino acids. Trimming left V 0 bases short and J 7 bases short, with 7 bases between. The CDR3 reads CATSRDVFQPQHF. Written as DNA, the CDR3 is TGTGCCACCAGCAGAGATGTGTTCCAGCCCCAGCATTTT.

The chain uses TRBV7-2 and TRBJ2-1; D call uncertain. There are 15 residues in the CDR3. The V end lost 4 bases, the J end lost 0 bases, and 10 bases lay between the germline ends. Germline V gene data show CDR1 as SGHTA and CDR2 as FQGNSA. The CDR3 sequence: CASSYPPSSYNEQFF. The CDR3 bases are TGTGCCAGCAGCTATCCGCCGAGCTCCTACAATGAGCAGTTCTTC.

CDR3 sequence (DNA): TGCGCCAGCAGCTTTGGACAGAACCTGAACACCGGGGAGCTGTTTTTT. Translating gives CASSFGQNLNTGELFF. The gene calls are TRBV5-1 and TRBJ2-2; maybe TRBD1 (6 bases). CDR3 length: 16 amino acids. V was trimmed by 2 bases and J by 1 base, leaving 12 bases between them. Germline-derived CDR1 and CDR2 are SGHRS and YFSETQ.

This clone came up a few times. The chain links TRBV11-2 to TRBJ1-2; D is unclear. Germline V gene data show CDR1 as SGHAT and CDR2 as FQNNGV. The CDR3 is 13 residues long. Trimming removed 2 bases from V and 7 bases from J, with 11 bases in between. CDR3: CASSLSDGSGYTF. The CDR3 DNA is TGTGCCAGCAGCTTAAGTGATGGAAGTGGCTACACCTTC.

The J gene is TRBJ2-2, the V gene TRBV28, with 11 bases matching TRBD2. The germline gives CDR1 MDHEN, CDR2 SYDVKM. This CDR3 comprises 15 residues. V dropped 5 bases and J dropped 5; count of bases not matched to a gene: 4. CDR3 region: CASSRLAGPTGELFF. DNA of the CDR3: TGTGCCAGCAGTAGACTAGCGGGGCCGACCGGGGAGCTGTTTTTT. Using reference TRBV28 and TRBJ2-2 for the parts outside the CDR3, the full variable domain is DVKVTQSSRYLVKRTGEKVFLECVQDMDHENMFWYRQDPGLGLRLIYFSYDVKMKEKGDIPEGYSVSREKKERFSLILESASTNQTSMYLCASSRLAGPTGELFFGEGSRLTVL.

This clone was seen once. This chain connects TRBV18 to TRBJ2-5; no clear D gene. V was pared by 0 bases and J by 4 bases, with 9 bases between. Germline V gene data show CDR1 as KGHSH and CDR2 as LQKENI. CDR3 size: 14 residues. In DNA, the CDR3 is TGTGCCAGCTCACCACCTGAGAGTAGAGAGACCCAGTACTTC. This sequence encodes CASSPPESRETQYF.

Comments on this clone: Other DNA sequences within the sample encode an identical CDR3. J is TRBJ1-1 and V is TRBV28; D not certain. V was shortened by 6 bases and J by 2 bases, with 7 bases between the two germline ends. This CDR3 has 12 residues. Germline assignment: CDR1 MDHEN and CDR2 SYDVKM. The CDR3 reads CASSLPNTEAFF. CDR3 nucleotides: TGTGCCAGCAGCCTACCCAACACTGAAGCTTTCTTT.

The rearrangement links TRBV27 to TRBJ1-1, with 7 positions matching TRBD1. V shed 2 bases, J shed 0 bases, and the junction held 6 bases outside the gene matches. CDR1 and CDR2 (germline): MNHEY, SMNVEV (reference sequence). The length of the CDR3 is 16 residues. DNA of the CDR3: TGTGCCAGCAGTTTAGGACAGGAGGGCCTGAACACTGAAGCTTTCTTT. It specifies CASSLGQEGLNTEAFF.

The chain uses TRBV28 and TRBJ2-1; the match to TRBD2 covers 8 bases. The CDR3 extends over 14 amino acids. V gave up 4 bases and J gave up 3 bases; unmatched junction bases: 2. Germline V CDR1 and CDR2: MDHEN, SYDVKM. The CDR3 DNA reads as TGTGCCAGCAGTTACGGGAGGGTCTACAATGAGCAGTTCTTC. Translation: CASSYGRVYNEQFF.

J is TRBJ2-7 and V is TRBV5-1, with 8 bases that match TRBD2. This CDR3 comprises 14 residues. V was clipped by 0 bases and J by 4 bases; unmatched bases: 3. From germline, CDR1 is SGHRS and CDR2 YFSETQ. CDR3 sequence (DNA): TGCGCCAGCAGCTTGGGGACTAGCTTGTACGAGCAGTACTTC. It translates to CASSLGTSLYEQYF.

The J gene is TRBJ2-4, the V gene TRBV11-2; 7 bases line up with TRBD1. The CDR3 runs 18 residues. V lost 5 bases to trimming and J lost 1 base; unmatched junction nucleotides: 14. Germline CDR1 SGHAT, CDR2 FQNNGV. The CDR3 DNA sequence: TGTGCCAGCAGCGCTCCTATCGACAGGGCCTACGCCAAAAACATTCAGTACTTC. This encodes CASSAPIDRAYAKNIQYF. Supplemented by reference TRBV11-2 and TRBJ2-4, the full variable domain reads EAGVAQSPRYKIIEKRQSVAFWCNPISGHATLYWYQQILGQGPKLLIQFQNNGVVDDSQLPKDRFSAERLKGVDSTLKIQPAKLEDSAVYLCASSAPIDRAYAKNIQYFGAGTRLSVL.

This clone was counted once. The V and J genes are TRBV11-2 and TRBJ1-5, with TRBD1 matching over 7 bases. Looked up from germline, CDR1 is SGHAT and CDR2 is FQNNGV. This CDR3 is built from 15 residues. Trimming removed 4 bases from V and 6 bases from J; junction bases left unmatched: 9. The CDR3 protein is CASSSGQVGFQPQHF. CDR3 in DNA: TGTGCCAGCAGCTCCGGACAGGTTGGTTTTCAGCCCCAGCATTTT.

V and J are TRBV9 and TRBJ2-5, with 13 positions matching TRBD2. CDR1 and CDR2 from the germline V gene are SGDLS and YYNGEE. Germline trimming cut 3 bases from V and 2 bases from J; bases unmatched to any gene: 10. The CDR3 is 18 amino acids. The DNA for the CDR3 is TGTGCCAGCAGCGATGGGACTAGCGGGACAGGATGGCAAGAGACCCAGTACTTC. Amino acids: CASSDGTSGTGWQETQYF.

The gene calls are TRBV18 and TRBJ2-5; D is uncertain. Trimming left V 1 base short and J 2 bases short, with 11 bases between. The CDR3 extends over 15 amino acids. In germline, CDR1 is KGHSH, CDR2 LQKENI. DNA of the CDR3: TGTGCCAGCTCACCACTTGAAGGGCCTCAAGAGACCCAGTACTTC. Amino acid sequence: CASSPLEGPQETQYF.

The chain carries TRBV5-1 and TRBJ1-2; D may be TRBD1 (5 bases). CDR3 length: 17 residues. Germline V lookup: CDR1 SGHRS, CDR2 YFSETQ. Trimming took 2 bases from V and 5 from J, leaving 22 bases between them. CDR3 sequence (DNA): TGCGCCAGCAGCTTTGGTTGGTCGTTGGGGGTAGGATATGGCTACACCTTC. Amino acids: CASSFGWSLGVGYGYTF.

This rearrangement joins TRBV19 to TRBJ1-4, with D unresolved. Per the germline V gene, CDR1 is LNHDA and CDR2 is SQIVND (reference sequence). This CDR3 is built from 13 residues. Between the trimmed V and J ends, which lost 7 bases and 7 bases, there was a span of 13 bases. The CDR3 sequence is CASKKGSSEKLFF. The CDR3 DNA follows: TGTGCCAGTAAGAAGGGTTCGTCTGAAAAACTGTTTTTT.

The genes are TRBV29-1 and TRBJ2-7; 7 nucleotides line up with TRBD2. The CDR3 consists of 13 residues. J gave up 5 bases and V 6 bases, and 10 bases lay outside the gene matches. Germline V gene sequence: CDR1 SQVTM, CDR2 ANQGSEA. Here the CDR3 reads CSVLAGDRHEQYF. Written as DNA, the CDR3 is TGCAGCGTGTTGGCGGGAGATCGGCACGAGCAGTACTTC.

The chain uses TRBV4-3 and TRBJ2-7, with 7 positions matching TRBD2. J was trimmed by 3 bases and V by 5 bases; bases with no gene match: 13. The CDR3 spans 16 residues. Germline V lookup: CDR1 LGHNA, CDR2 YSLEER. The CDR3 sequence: CASSFTHLASGYEQYF. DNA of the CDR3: TGCGCCAGCAGCTTCACTCATCTGGCTAGCGGCTACGAGCAGTACTTC.

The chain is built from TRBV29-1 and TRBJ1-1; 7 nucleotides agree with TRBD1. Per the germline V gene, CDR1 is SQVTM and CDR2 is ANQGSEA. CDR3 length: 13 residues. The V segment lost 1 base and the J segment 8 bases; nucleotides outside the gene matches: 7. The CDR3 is CSVEAGDSEEAFF. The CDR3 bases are TGCAGCGTTGAAGCCGGGGACAGTGAAGAAGCTTTCTTT. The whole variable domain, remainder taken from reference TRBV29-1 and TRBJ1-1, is SAVISQKPSRDICQRGTSLTIQCQVDSQVTMMFWYRQQPGQSLTLIATANQGSEATYESGFVIDKFPISRPNLTFSTLTVSNMSPEDSSIYLCSVEAGDSEEAFFGQGTRLTVV.

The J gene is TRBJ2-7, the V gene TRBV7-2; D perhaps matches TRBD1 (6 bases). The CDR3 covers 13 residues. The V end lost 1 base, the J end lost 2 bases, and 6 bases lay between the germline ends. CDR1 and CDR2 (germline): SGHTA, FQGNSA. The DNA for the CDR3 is TGTGCCAGCAGCTTAGACAGGGCCTACGAGCAGTACTTC. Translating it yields CASSLDRAYEQYF.

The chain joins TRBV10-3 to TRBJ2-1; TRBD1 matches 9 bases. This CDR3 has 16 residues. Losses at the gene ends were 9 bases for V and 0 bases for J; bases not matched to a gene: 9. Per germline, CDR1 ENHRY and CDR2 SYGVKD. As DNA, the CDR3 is TGTGCCATTCGGGACAGGGTTTCGTTCTCCTACAATGAGCAGTTCTTC. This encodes CAIRDRVSFSYNEQFF.

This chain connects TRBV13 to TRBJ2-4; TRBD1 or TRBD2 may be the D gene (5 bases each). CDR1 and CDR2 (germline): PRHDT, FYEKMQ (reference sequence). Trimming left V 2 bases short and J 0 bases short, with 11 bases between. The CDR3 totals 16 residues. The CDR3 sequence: CASSLRTLEAKNIQYF. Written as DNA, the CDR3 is TGTGCCAGCAGCTTACGGACACTAGAAGCCAAAAACATTCAGTACTTC.

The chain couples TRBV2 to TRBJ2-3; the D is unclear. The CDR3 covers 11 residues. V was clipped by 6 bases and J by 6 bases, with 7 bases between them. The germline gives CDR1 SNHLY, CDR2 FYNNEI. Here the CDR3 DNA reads TGTGCCAGCAGATTGGGGGATACGCAGTATTTT. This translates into CASRLGDTQYF.